Presented here are 22 T cell receptor beta chains from one specimen sequenced in a study of blood T cells in healthy people across ages. Combining a sample-barcoded 5' primer with a J-beta primer mix, a second PCR ran for about 6 to 12 cycles. MiXCR was run by TCRdb on the 5' RACE reads, yielding one entry per CDR3 protein. Here the sample spans 500,000 to 700,000 distinct CDR3 sequences, about 28% being singletons. The sample consisted of blood. Receptor source: a woman of 80 years or more in good health.

This clonotype was detected many times. The V gene is TRBV7-3, the J gene TRBJ2-1; D assignment may be TRBD1 or TRBD2 (5 bases each). The CDR3 spans 14 residues. Trimming cost V 4 bases and J 8 bases, with 15 bases left between them. The V gene's germline CDR1 is SGHTA and CDR2 FQGTGA. CDR3 coding DNA: TGTGCCAGCAGCTCCCGGGACCCCTCGTATGAGCAGTTCTTC. Translated, it gives CASSSRDPSYEQFF.

To note about this clonotype: A read error may explain this, as a much larger clone is one base away. V is TRBV15 and J is TRBJ2-7, with D tentatively TRBD1 (6 bases). Germline CDR1 reads LNHNV; CDR2 reads YYDKDF (reference sequence). CDR3 length equals 13 residues. As DNA, the CDR3 is TGTGCCACCAGCAGGGACATCAGGGGCGAGCAGTGCTTC. Protein: CATSRDIRGEQCF.

This clonotype was counted ten times or more. V gene TRBV19 combines with J gene TRBJ1-5; tentative D call: TRBD1 (6 bases). CDR3 length: 17 amino acids. CDR1 and CDR2 (germline): LNHDA, SQIVND (reference sequence). V was shortened by 0 bases and J by 3 bases, with 15 bases between the two germline ends. CDR3 DNA sequence: TGTGCCAGTAGTATAGATACAGGAGGACAGAACAATCAGCCCCAGCATTTT. Translated: CASSIDTGGQNNQPQHF.

V gene TRBV2 combines with J gene TRBJ1-6, with TRBD1 as a possible D gene (6 bases). CDR3 length: 13 residues. Germline CDR1 and CDR2: SNHLY and FYNNEI. V gave up 9 bases and J gave up 7 bases, with 13 bases separating them. The CDR3 DNA reads as TGTGCCAGGTCTCAGGGGAAGAATTCACCCCTCCACTTT. Translation: CARSQGKNSPLHF.

V usage is TRBV20-1 and J usage is TRBJ2-5, with 11 bases aligning to TRBD2. The last part of the DNA fits TRBJ2-7 better; the J call may be wrong. This CDR3 has 14 residues. Germline-derived CDR1 and CDR2 are DFQATT and SNEGSKA (reference sequence). In DNA, the CDR3 is TGCAGTGCGAGAATAGCGGGAGGGCCTTACGAGCAGTACTTC. It yields the protein CSARIAGGPYEQYF.

This clonotype came up a few times. The CDR3 DNA is TGTGCCAGTGTACAGGCCTGTGATCTCTCTGGAAACACCATATATTTT. It encodes CASVQACDLSGNTIYF. J is TRBJ1-3 and V is TRBV27, with D possibly TRBD1 on 5 matching bases. The CDR3 runs 16 residues. Germline V gene data show CDR1 as MNHEY and CDR2 as SMNVEV (reference sequence). Trimming pared 9 bases from V and 0 bases from J, leaving 18 bases between.

Concerning this clonotype itself: One base away lies a much larger clone, so this may be a sequencing read error. The chain carries TRBV6-1 and TRBJ1-1; 8 bases align to TRBD1. The CDR3 has 14 residues. Trimming cost V 4 bases and J 6 bases; bases outside gene matches: 7. Germline CDR1 MNHNS, CDR2 SASEGT. The CDR3 sequence is CASSGTGLTPEAFF. The CDR3 bases are TGTGCCAGCAGTGGGACAGGGTTAACACCTGAAGCTTTCTTT.

This clonotype came up many times. The V call is TRBV20-1, the J call TRBJ2-7, with D possibly matching TRBD1 (6 bases). The CDR3 spans 12 residues. Between the trimmed V and J ends, which lost 4 bases and 2 bases, there was a span of 9 bases. The germline gives CDR1 DFQATT, CDR2 SNEGSKA (reference sequence). The CDR3 protein is CSATRGPYEQYF. The CDR3 nucleotides read TGCAGTGCTACCAGGGGTCCCTACGAGCAGTACTTC.

This clonotype was found many times. The genes are TRBV7-9 and TRBJ2-5, with a tentative D call TRBD2 (7 bases). The length of the CDR3 is 14 residues. V dropped 4 bases and J dropped 5 bases, with 14 bases sitting between them. Germline V gene lookup returns CDR1 SEHNR and CDR2 FQNEAQ (reference sequence). The CDR3 sequence: CASSSYREGETQYF. Written as DNA, the CDR3 is TGTGCCAGCAGCTCCTACAGGGAGGGGGAGACCCAGTACTTC.

This clonotype was observed at least ten times. This chain connects TRBV12-3 or TRBV12-4 to TRBJ2-6; the D call may be TRBD1 or TRBD2 (5 bases each). The CDR3 is 17 amino acids. Trimming shortened V by 6 bases and J by 0 bases, and 15 bases separated the two germline ends. Here the CDR3 DNA reads TGTGCCAGCAGGACCGGGACCAGGGACTCTGGGGCCAACGTCCTGACTTTC. As protein: CASRTGTRDSGANVLTF.

This clonotype was recorded at least ten times. CDR3 protein: CASSTGSGDREQYF. CDR3 in DNA: TGTGCCAGCAGTACAGGGTCGGGGGATAGGGAGCAGTACTTC. The chain carries TRBV6-1 and TRBJ2-7, with D perhaps assigned TRBD1 or TRBD2 (6 bases each). The CDR3 runs 14 residues. Looked up from germline, CDR1 is MNHNS and CDR2 is SASEGT. With 5 bases removed from V and 7 bases from J, the gap between germline ends came to 18 bases.

The J gene is TRBJ2-7, the V gene TRBV7-4, with a tentative D call TRBD2 (5 bases). The CDR3 sequence is 13 residues long. Germline CDR1 SGHVT, CDR2 SQSDAQ. V was cut by 5 bases and J by 2 bases, with 10 bases left in between. In DNA form, the CDR3 reads TGTGCCAGCAGCAAGGACTTTACCTACGAGCAGTACTTC. Translated, it gives CASSKDFTYEQYF.

This clonotype was seen just once. The chain couples TRBV7-2 to TRBJ2-4; D may match TRBD1 or TRBD2 (7 bases each). The J call may be incorrect, as the DNA end agrees better with TRBJ2-7. Germline V gene data show CDR1 as SGHTA and CDR2 as FQGNSA. This CDR3 region has 14 residues. The DNA for the CDR3 is TGTGCCAGCACCCGGGACAGCGGGACCTACGAGCAGTACTTC. Translated, it gives CASTRDSGTYEQYF.

This clonotype has at least ten counts. The J gene is TRBJ2-4, the V gene TRBV28; 9 bases line up with TRBD1. CDR3 size: 15 residues. Looked up from germline, CDR1 is MDHEN and CDR2 is SYDVKM. The ends lost 6 bases at V and 6 bases at J; junction bases unmatched: 9. The CDR3, as DNA: TGTGCCAGCAGGCAAAACAGGGGGCCGGGAAACATTCAGTACTTC. Translated: CASRQNRGPGNIQYF.

V usage is TRBV7-9 and J usage is TRBJ1-4; a weak D match, TRBD1 (5 bases). The V gene's germline CDR1 is SEHNR and CDR2 FQNEAQ (reference sequence). The length of the CDR3 is 14 residues. V lost 6 bases and J lost 6, with 14 bases in between. In DNA, the CDR3 is TGTGCCAGCAGTAACCGCAGGGTCGATGAAAAACTGTTTTTT. This encodes CASSNRRVDEKLFF.

This clonotype has a count of ten or more. The chain links TRBV4-2 to TRBJ2-4, with 7 positions matching TRBD1. Per the germline V gene, CDR1 is LGHNA and CDR2 is YNFKEQ. V gave up 3 bases and J gave up 8 bases; unmatched junction bases: 4. The CDR3 spans 13 residues. The CDR3 nucleotides read TGTGCCAGCAGCCAGTACAGGGGACACATTCAGTACTTC. As protein: CASSQYRGHIQYF.

Only a few counts were recorded for this clonotype. The chain joins TRBV20-1 to TRBJ2-1, with TRBD2 matching 13 bases. V lost 5 bases to trimming and J lost 6 bases; unmatched junction nucleotides: 4. The CDR3 is 14 residues long. The germline CDR1 and CDR2 sequences are DFQATT and SNEGSKA (reference sequence). CDR3 region: CSALGLAGSNEQFF. DNA for the CDR3: TGCAGTGCTCTGGGACTAGCGGGGAGCAATGAGCAGTTCTTC.

As concerns this clonotype: Given a much more abundant clone one base away, this may be a read error. The chain is built from TRBV20-1 and TRBJ2-7; D perhaps matches TRBD1 (6 bases). The CDR3 length is 12 residues. CDR1 is DFQATT and CDR2 is SNEGSKA in the germline V gene (reference sequence). CDR3 nucleotides: TGCAATGCCTCTCGGGACACCTACGAGCAGTACTTC. It codes for CNASRDTYEQYF.

There are a few counts of this clonotype. The chain carries TRBV5-1 and TRBJ1-4; possibly TRBD1 for D (6 bases). V dropped 0 bases and J dropped 6 bases, with 9 bases sitting between them. The CDR3 contains 14 residues. Germline assignment: CDR1 SGHRS and CDR2 YFSETQ. The CDR3 protein is CASSLGGADEKLFF. Here the CDR3 DNA reads TGCGCCAGCAGCTTGGGGGGGGCTGATGAAAAACTGTTTTTT.

This clonotype showed up just a few times. Being one base from a much bigger clone, this may be a read error. The rearrangement links TRBV12-3 or TRBV12-4 to TRBJ2-1, with 7 nucleotides matching TRBD1. The DNA end is more similar to TRBJ2-7, so the J call may be wrong. CDR3 length: 16 residues. The CDR3 nucleotides read TGTGCCAGCAGTCCCCTAACAGGGGCTCCCTACAATGAGCAGTACTTC. Protein: CASSPLTGAPYNEQYF.

V usage is TRBV9 and J usage is TRBJ2-1, with TRBD2 matching 8 bases. J was trimmed by 3 bases and V by 4 bases; bases with no gene match: 6. Germline CDR1 is SGDLS and CDR2 is YYNGEE. There are 15 residues in the CDR3. The CDR3 here is CASSPQSGSYNEQFF. The CDR3 nucleotides are TGTGCCAGCAGCCCCCAGAGCGGGAGCTACAATGAGCAGTTCTTC.

This clonotype came up a few times. A much larger clone lies one base from this, so it may be a read error. DNA for the CDR3: TGTGCCAGCAGCTTGGACAGGGGGCGGGAGACCCAGTTCTTC. Translation: CASSLDRGRETQFF. The chain joins TRBV7-6 to TRBJ2-1; 11 bases are shared with TRBD1. The germline CDR1 and CDR2 sequences are SGHVS and FNYEAQ. The CDR3 has 14 residues. Trimming at V came to 3 bases and at J to 13 bases, leaving 8 bases not matched to a gene. The full variable domain, in which reference TRBV7-6 and TRBJ2-1 provide the parts outside the CDR3, is GAGVSQSPRYKVTKRGQDVALRCDPISGHVSLYWYRQALGQGPEFLTYFNYEAQQDKSGLPNDRFSAERPEGSISTLTIQRTEQRDSAMYRCASSLDRGRETQFFGPGTRLTVL.